This T cell receptor (beta chain) is drawn from a study of blood T cell repertoires in COVID-19. Whole-study context: T cells, B-cell-depleted T cells, or PBMCs provided the cDNA or gDNA that served as material.

The CDR3 is 16 residues long. The V segment lost 4 bases and the J segment 5 bases; nucleotides outside the gene matches: 5. Germline CDR1 is LNHNV and CDR2 is YYDKDF (reference sequence). In the original processing: Amplification with reference gene primers provided the estimates of nucleated cell counts. Measured with immunoSEQ multiplex PCR; TCRdb has only the in-frame clones, and not every one. That table gives V, J and clone size, and the DNA gave D and trimming. Of over 200,000 clones listed, around nine tenths were seen once; the top ten hold approximately 9.8%. The receptor was derived from a man aged 35 to 55 who had recovered from COVID-19. Material for sequencing was peripheral blood. This chain connects TRBV15 to TRBJ2-1; TRBD2 aligns across 13 bases. CDR3 DNA sequence: TGTGCCACCAGCACATGGACTAGCGGGAGACACAATGAGCAGTTCTTC. It yields the protein CATSTWTSGRHNEQFF. Based on the CDR3 plus reference TRBV15 and TRBJ2-1, the full variable domain is DAMVIQNPRYQVTQFGKPVTLSCSQTLNHNVMYWYQQKSSQAPKLLFHYYDKDFNNEADTPDNFQSRRPNTSFCFLDIRSPGLGDTAMYLCATSTWTSGRHNEQFFGPGTRLTVL.